A selection of T cell receptor beta chains follows, all from one sample in a study of T cells in Graves' hyperthyroidism and ophthalmopathy. TCRdb re-called the multiplex PCR reads through MiXCR, storing one row per CDR3 protein. The table shows hundreds of thousands of distinct CDR3 sequences, with over 11% occurring only once. What was sequenced was blood. The receptors shown here come from a woman younger than 45 with Graves' hyperthyroidism. The CDR3 runs from the conserved cysteine through the conserved F or W.

TRBJ2-1,TRBV2,CASQSVEQFF
TRBJ2-1,TRBV9,CASSPWPGSRYNEQFF
TRBJ2-7,TRBV7-6,CASSSGTSGAYEQYF
TRBJ2-7,TRBV27,CASSRGQAYEQYF
TRBJ1-2,TRBV4-3,CASSQGAIANYGYTF
TRBJ1-3,TRBV20-1,CSARETGYSGNTIYF
TRBJ1-1,TRBV14,CASSQFLGTEAFF
TRBJ2-2,TRBV19,CASRKGGANTGELFF
TRBJ2-7,TRBV3-1,CASSHRDRAHEQYF
TRBJ2-6,TRBV20-1,CSAPDRSSSGANVLTF
TRBJ1-3,TRBV2,CASSPTGEGLGTIYF
TRBJ2-1,TRBV2,CASRYDDRGTYNEQFF
TRBJ1-6,TRBV12-3/TRBV12-4,CASSLQGTRSYNSPLHF
TRBJ2-5,TRBV12-3/TRBV12-4,CASSLPDGKTQYF
TRBJ2-7,TRBV12-3/TRBV12-4,CASSWTFGRADEQYF
TRBJ2-1,TRBV5-1,CASSLGLPGKQFF
TRBJ2-1,TRBV7-7,CASSLGRAGGYNEQFF
TRBJ2-5,TRBV6-1,CASSGWTSGRARETQYF
TRBJ2-6,TRBV29-1,CSGREPGANVLTF
TRBJ2-3,TRBV7-2,CASSLEEGVLVDTQYF
TRBJ2-1,TRBV3-1,CASSQRRGQQFF
TRBJ2-7,TRBV2,CASDSGTGTYEQYF
TRBJ2-1,TRBV29-1,CSSTLAGGGNEQFF
TRBJ2-1,TRBV7-2,CASSLTISGTDNEQFF
TRBJ2-2,TRBV28,CASSLLADTGELFF
TRBJ2-1,TRBV20-1,CSASPQVREQFF
TRBJ1-3,TRBV20-1,CSASTGRSGNTIYF
TRBJ2-1,TRBV28,CASSFRGEQFF
TRBJ2-7,TRBV7-8,CASRASGAAYEQYF
TRBJ2-1,TRBV19,CASSGLRRVYNEQFF
TRBJ1-1,TRBV6-5,CASSYSIILQGAMNTEAFF
TRBJ2-5,TRBV3-1,CASSQDQETQYF
TRBJ1-6,TRBV5-1,CASSLGQGESPLHF
TRBJ2-3,TRBV28,CASRPPRTDTQYF
TRBJ2-7,TRBV28,CASSSWGSGRRPSSYEQYF
TRBJ2-6,TRBV11-2,CASSLVMSGANVLTF
TRBJ2-1,TRBV29-1,CSVETSGSSYNEQFF
TRBJ2-7,TRBV30,CAWSVRMGSYEQYF
TRBJ2-7,TRBV3-1,CASSTRGVFVAEQYF
TRBJ2-7,TRBV28,CASSSPGTGWYEQYF
TRBJ2-7,TRBV11-2,CASSLGTSPYEQYF
TRBJ1-2,TRBV30,CACYIGAYYGYTF
TRBJ2-1,TRBV6-1,CASSEDPGGRNEQFF
TRBJ2-5,TRBV3-1,CASSRTRTGGRETQYF